These T cell receptor beta chains were read from a single sample in a study of blood T cell repertoires in COVID-19. Produced via immunoSEQ multiplex PCR; TCRdb's table is partial and in-frame only. The repertoire holds some 200,000 clones, with approximately 92% as singletons. Sequenced sample: peripheral blood. These TCRs come from a man between 50 and 59 years old with acute or convalescent COVID-19. The CDR3 runs from the conserved cysteine through the conserved F or W. The D gene is left open where the match is weak.

v_gene	j_gene	d_gene	CDR3aa	CDR3nt
TRBV19	TRBJ1-5	-	CASRSGQSQHF	TGTGCCAGTAGGAGTGGGCAGTCCCAGCATTTT
TRBV29-1	TRBJ2-1	TRBD1	CSVQRDRVGFF	TGCAGCGTGCAAAGAGACAGGGTCGGATTCTTC
TRBV27	TRBJ2-1	-	CASSSLGGLRDEQFF	TGTGCCAGCAGTTCACTCGGGGGACTTAGGGATGAGCAGTTCTTC
TRBV19	TRBJ2-4	TRBD1	CASSKDRDKNIQYF	TGTGCCAGTAGTAAGGACAGGGACAAAAACATTCAGTACTTC
TRBV6-5	TRBJ1-2	-	CASSYGHLTNYGYTF	TGTGCCAGCAGTTATGGACATCTTACTAACTATGGCTACACCTTC
TRBV11-2	TRBJ2-1	-	CASSLAPGNWGNEQFF	TGTGCCAGCAGCTTAGCCCCAGGGAACTGGGGCAATGAGCAGTTCTTC
TRBV19	TRBJ1-1	-	CASSMTPQTDVYEAFF	TGTGCCAGTAGTATGACCCCCCAGACAGACGTTTATGAAGCTTTCTTT
TRBV10-3	TRBJ2-7	-	CAISEFGANEQYF	TGTGCCATCAGTGAGTTTGGGGCAAACGAGCAGTACTTC
TRBV12-3/TRBV12-4	TRBJ1-1	-	CASSSGGIAFF	TGTGCCAGCAGTTCTGGGGGGATAGCTTTCTTT
TRBV10-3	TRBJ2-3	-	CAISSGGLGDTQYF	TGTGCCATCAGCTCCGGGGGACTGGGGGATACGCAGTATTTT
TRBV29-1	TRBJ2-7	TRBD2	CSVERGTSGSREQYF	TGCAGCGTTGAAAGGGGGACTAGCGGGAGTCGCGAGCAGTACTTC
TRBV7-9	TRBJ2-6	-	CASSLKGGSGANVLTF	TGTGCCAGCAGCTTAAAAGGGGGTTCTGGGGCCAACGTCCTGACTTTC